There are a few counts of the clone carrying this T cell receptor (beta chain). Antigen specificity is unknown. This record comes from a study of vaccination effects on CD4 cells after COVID-19. Trimming shortened V by 5 bases and J by 4 bases, and 6 bases separated the two germline ends. The CDR3 is made up of 12 amino acids. Following a roughly eleven-day culture, CD4+ T cells were purified. On days 3 and 7, fresh IL-2 medium replaced half the medium. The repertoire was sequenced with immunoSEQ multiplex PCR; TCRdb's copy has only in-frame clones and lacks some. The sample includes under 50,000 clones, around 63% of them seen just once.

The receptor was isolated from a human donor who received a COVID-19 vaccine. The sequencing here drew on CD4+ T cells from PBMCs cultured without peptide, taken before COVID-19 vaccination. The chain joins TRBV12-3 or TRBV12-4 to TRBJ1-5; D unresolved. CDR3 nucleotides: TGTGCCAGCAGTCAACCAAATCAGCCCCAGCATTTT. This gives the protein CASSQPNQPQHF.